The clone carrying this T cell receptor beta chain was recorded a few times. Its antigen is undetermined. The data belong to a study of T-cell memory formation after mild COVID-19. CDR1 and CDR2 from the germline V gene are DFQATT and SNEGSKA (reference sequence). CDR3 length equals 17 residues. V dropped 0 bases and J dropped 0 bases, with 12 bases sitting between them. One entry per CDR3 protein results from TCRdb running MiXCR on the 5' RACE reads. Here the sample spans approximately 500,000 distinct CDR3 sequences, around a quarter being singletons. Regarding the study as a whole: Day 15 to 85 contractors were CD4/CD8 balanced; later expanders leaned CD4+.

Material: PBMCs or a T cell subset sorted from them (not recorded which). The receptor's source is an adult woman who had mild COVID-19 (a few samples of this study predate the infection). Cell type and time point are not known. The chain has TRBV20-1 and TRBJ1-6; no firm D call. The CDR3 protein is CSARDIVESSYNSPLHF. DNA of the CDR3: TGCAGTGCTAGAGATATCGTCGAGAGCTCCTATAATTCACCCCTCCACTTT.